The 20 T cell receptor beta chains below all came from one sample that was sequenced in a study of T cell responses to AZD1222 COVID-19 vaccine (dated by TCRdb to the early 2020s). This sample's time point label indicates: about 28 days (+/-7) after the second vaccine dose. Preparation of the library involved the immunoSEQ multiplex PCR assay. The clones in this table, taken by TCRdb from immuneACCESS, are in-frame only. Not every clone is retained; where verified, under half of the shortfall comes from an unresolved V gene, and the cause of the rest is unknown. The sample yields about 15,000 clones; about 87% were counted once. In total, the top ten clones hold roughly 3% of the sample. Sequencing was performed on peripheral blood, taken 28 days after the second AZD1222 dose. Receptors were obtained from an adult who received the AZD1222 COVID-19 vaccine.

The chain is built from TRBV3-1 (or the pseudogene TRBV3-2) and TRBJ1-5; D not resolved. Trimming cost V 0 bases and J 2 bases, with 5 bases left between them. This CDR3 has 14 amino acids. Germline assignment: CDR1 LGHDT and CDR2 YNNKEL (reference sequence). Here the CDR3 DNA reads TGTGCCAGCAGCCAAGATCGGGGCAATCAGCCCCAGCATTTT. This codes for CASSQDRGNQPQHF.

This chain links TRBV13 with TRBJ2-1, with D tentatively TRBD2 (6 bases). The length of the CDR3 is 16 residues. V lost 5 bases and J 0 bases, leaving 14 bases between the germline ends. The germline gives CDR1 PRHDT, CDR2 FYEKMQ (reference sequence). This CDR3 reads CASSGDSGSSYNEQFF. The CDR3 nucleotides are TGTGCCAGCAGCGGTGACAGCGGGTCCTCCTACAATGAGCAGTTCTTC.

The rearrangement links TRBV7-2 to TRBJ1-2; a weak D match, TRBD1 (6 bases). The ends were cut back, 1 base at V and 3 bases at J, with 12 bases in the middle. Germline loops: CDR1 SGHTA, CDR2 FQGNSA. There are 15 residues in the CDR3. DNA for the CDR3: TGTGCCAGCAGCTTAGTCGGGGGCAGGGACTATGGCTACACCTTC. Translating gives CASSLVGGRDYGYTF.

This chain connects TRBV7-2 to TRBJ1-3; D ambiguous. Deletions cut 5 bases from V and 3 bases from J, with 14 bases between. Germline CDR1 reads SGHTA; CDR2 reads FQGNSA. The CDR3 totals 15 residues. The DNA of the CDR3 is TGTGCCAGCAGCCCAGTCGGAGGGAATGGAAACACCATATATTTT. It codes for CASSPVGGNGNTIYF.

The rearrangement uses TRBV28 and TRBJ2-3, with D possibly TRBD2 on 6 matching bases. V was trimmed by 3 bases and J by 3 bases, leaving 10 bases between them. Germline CDR1 and CDR2: MDHEN and SYDVKM. CDR3 length: 14 residues. CDR3 region: CASSFLAGTDTQYF. In nucleotides, the CDR3 is TGTGCCAGCAGTTTTCTTGCGGGAACAGATACGCAGTATTTT.

This clone was detected only once. The chain has TRBV2 and TRBJ1-5; 9 bases are shared with TRBD1. The V and J ends lost 6 bases and 3 bases, in that order; junction bases with no gene match: 6. This CDR3 has 15 residues. The germline V gene encodes CDR1 SNHLY and CDR2 FYNNEI. CDR3 DNA: TGTGCCAGCAGGGGACAGGGCTTGGACAATCAGCCCCAGCATTTT. Its protein product is CASRGQGLDNQPQHF. The variable domain in full, with the rest retrieved from reference TRBV2 and TRBJ1-5, is EPEVTQTPSHQVTQMGQEVILRCVPISNHLYFYWYRQILGQKVEFLVSFYNNEISEKSEIFDDQFSVERPDGSNFTLKIRSTKLEDSAMYFCASRGQGLDNQPQHFGDGTRLSIL.

The DNA for the CDR3 is TGTGCCAGTAGTCAAGGCAGTCATAACAATGAGCAGTTCTTC. As protein: CASSQGSHNNEQFF. The rearrangement links TRBV19 to TRBJ2-1; unclear D gene. Germline CDR1 LNHDA, CDR2 SQIVND (reference sequence). The V and J ends lost 5 bases and 5 bases respectively, with 13 bases between them. CDR3 length: 14 residues.

The chain employs TRBV4-2 and TRBJ2-1; perhaps TRBD2 as D (6 bases). From germline, CDR1 is LGHNA and CDR2 YNFKEQ. V lost 0 bases and J 4 bases, leaving 16 bases between the germline ends. CDR3 length: 17 amino acids. CDR3 sequence: CASSQDGRIAEYNEQFF. CDR3 sequence (DNA): TGTGCCAGCAGCCAAGATGGGCGTATAGCGGAGTACAATGAGCAGTTCTTC.

The chain couples TRBV28 to TRBJ1-1, with unresolved D. This CDR3 region has 12 residues. From germline, CDR1 is MDHEN and CDR2 SYDVKM. Trimming took off 9 bases at V and 3 bases at J, with 11 bases between the two ends. In nucleotides, the CDR3 is TGTGCCAGTCGGCCACACCACACTGAAGCTTTCTTT. Its protein is CASRPHHTEAFF.

The gene calls are TRBV18 and TRBJ1-1; 10 positions agree with TRBD1. From germline, CDR1 is KGHSH and CDR2 LQKENI. This CDR3 region has 16 residues. V gave up 3 bases and J gave up 2 bases; unmatched junction bases: 6. CDR3 protein: CASSPGTGAGNTEAFF. Here the CDR3 DNA reads TGTGCCAGCTCACCCGGGACAGGGGCGGGCAACACTGAAGCTTTCTTT.

The J gene is TRBJ2-7, the V gene TRBV14; the D gene is possibly TRBD2 (7 bases). Germline lookup yields CDR1 SGHDN and CDR2 FVKESK. The CDR3 length is 13 residues. Trimming took 4 bases from V and 6 from J, leaving 13 bases between them. CDR3 in amino acids: CASSPGGRAEQYF. As DNA, the CDR3 is TGTGCCAGCAGCCCGGGGGGCAGAGCCGAGCAGTACTTC.

This chain links TRBV28 with TRBJ2-7; TRBD2 is a possible D gene (5 bases). V gave up 5 bases and J gave up 5 bases, with 16 bases separating them. Germline CDR1 is MDHEN and CDR2 is SYDVKM. CDR3 length: 14 residues. The CDR3 bases are TGTGCCAGCAGTGTCGCTGGCGGAGGCAACGAGCAGTACTTC. Residues: CASSVAGGGNEQYF.

The chain carries TRBV3-1 (or the pseudogene TRBV3-2) and TRBJ2-2; tentatively, D is TRBD2 (6 bases). V dropped 6 bases and J dropped 1 base, with 6 bases sitting between them. This CDR3 region has 13 residues. Germline V gene data show CDR1 as LGHDT and CDR2 as YNNKEL (reference sequence). The CDR3 nucleotides read TGTGCCAGCAGGGGACTGAACACCGGGGAGCTGTTTTTT. Its protein is CASRGLNTGELFF.

The rearrangement uses TRBV4-3 and TRBJ2-7; unclear D gene. The germline V gene has CDR1 LGHNA and CDR2 YSLEER. The V gene lost 4 bases and the J gene lost 0 bases, with 7 bases spanning the gap. The CDR3 is 13 amino acids. This CDR3 reads CASSRERSYEQYF. The CDR3 DNA sequence: TGCGCCAGCAGCCGTGAACGCTCCTACGAGCAGTACTTC.

This clone appeared a single time. The chain joins TRBV29-1 to TRBJ2-1; TRBD2 matches 10 bases. Trimming at V came to 7 bases and at J to 7 bases, leaving 16 bases not matched to a gene. This CDR3 has 16 residues. Per the germline V gene, CDR1 is SQVTM and CDR2 is ANQGSEA. The CDR3 nucleotides read TGCAGCGCTTCCCCTAGGGCTAGCGGGGGCGGGAATGAGCAGTTCTTC. Residues: CSASPRASGGGNEQFF.

This clone came up once. The V and J genes are TRBV6-5 and TRBJ1-6; D uncertain. Germline assignment: CDR1 MNHEY and CDR2 SVGAGI. The ends were cut back, 4 bases at V and 7 bases at J, with 5 bases in the middle. The CDR3 is 12 residues long. The CDR3 coding sequence is TGTGCCAGCAGTTTGCGAAATTCACCCCTCCACTTT. This sequence encodes CASSLRNSPLHF.

The chain employs TRBV5-1 and TRBJ1-3; D may be TRBD1 (6 bases). There are 17 residues in the CDR3. Germline-derived CDR1 and CDR2 are SGHRS and YFSETQ. V lost 4 bases and J lost 1, with 18 bases in between. The CDR3 nucleotides read TGCGCCAGCAGCCCTCTCGAGGGGGGGGCTTCTGGAAACACCATATATTTT. Protein: CASSPLEGGASGNTIYF.

The chain is built from TRBV6-5 and TRBJ1-1; 12 nucleotides agree with TRBD1. This CDR3 has 13 amino acids. CDR1 and CDR2 (germline): MNHEY, SVGAGI. Germline trimming cut 6 bases from V and 9 bases from J; bases unmatched to any gene: 5. The DNA of the CDR3 is TGTGCCAGCAGCCCGGGACAGGGGGCCCAAGCTTTCTTT. As protein: CASSPGQGAQAFF.

The gene calls are TRBV7-9 and TRBJ1-2; a possible D gene is TRBD1 (5 bases). This CDR3 is built from 15 residues. The V gene lost 4 bases and the J gene lost 5 bases, with 17 bases spanning the gap. Per the germline V gene, CDR1 is SEHNR and CDR2 is FQNEAQ (reference sequence). The CDR3 DNA is TGTGCCAGCAGCTCAATGACAGAGAGGGATTATGGCTACACCTTC. Translated: CASSSMTERDYGYTF.

The chain has TRBV10-2 and TRBJ1-5, with D tentatively TRBD1 (5 bases). The germline V gene encodes CDR1 WSHSY and CDR2 SAAADI. The CDR3 runs 15 residues. Trimming removed 6 bases at V and 7 bases at J, with 19 bases between. CDR3 amino acids: CASREGPQSGQPQHF. The CDR3 bases are TGCGCCAGCAGAGAGGGACCGCAAAGTGGGCAGCCCCAGCATTTT.